This T cell receptor beta chain was recovered during a study of CD8 T cells in ankylosing spondylitis. Notes on the study in general: Prior work had noted some motif variants in reactive arthritis blood and synovial fluid. Matched synovial fluid from ankylosing spondylitis patients was reported to be enriched for disease-linked clones. Relatively rare in peripheral blood, disease-linked clones were also CD8+. There was a TCR beta motif, made of several highly homologous variants, that appeared characteristic of ankylosing spondylitis blood.

CDR1 is SGHTA and CDR2 is FQGTGA in the germline V gene. V dropped 3 bases and J dropped 0; count of bases not matched to a gene: 5. The CDR3 loop spans 16 amino acids. Details on this clonotype: The antigen remains undetermined.

Making use of molecular barcodes, quantitative 5'-RACE generated TCR beta libraries. Using its own MiXCR run on the 5' RACE reads, TCRdb lists one record per CDR3 protein. This repertoire shows 200,000 to 250,000 distinct CDR3 sequences, around 20% found once; its top ten account for 40% to 50%. Input material: blood, either unsorted or a sorted T cell fraction (not recorded which). This chain links TRBV7-3 with TRBJ2-3, with TRBD2 matching over 8 bases. The receptor was isolated from a male donor with ankylosing spondylitis. Here the CDR3 reads CASSFLGGGSTDTQYF. CDR3 bases: TGTGCCAGCAGCTTTCTAGGCGGGGGGAGCACAGATACGCAGTATTTT.